This entry is about one T cell receptor beta chain. The table came from immunoSEQ multiplex PCR; TCRdb's copy has only in-frame clones and leaves some out. This repertoire shows over 70,000 clones, more than 70% found once; its top ten account for about 7%. Looked up from germline, CDR1 is SGHVS and CDR2 is FQNEAQ. The CDR3 consists of 19 residues. V lost 5 bases and J lost 0; bases outside the gene matches: 13. The sample is drawn from a study of blood T cell repertoires in COVID-19. V gene TRBV7-8 combines with J gene TRBJ2-2, with TRBD1 matching over 9 bases. Sequenced sample: peripheral blood. This clonotype was sampled from an elderly woman with acute or convalescent COVID-19. The CDR3 DNA sequence: TGTGCCAGCAGCGCACGGACAGGGGCGACGTTCGCGAACACCGGGGAGCTGTTTTTT. Its translation is CASSARTGATFANTGELFF. The complete variable domain, with remaining parts taken from reference TRBV7-8 and TRBJ2-2, reads GAGVSQSPRYKVAKRGQDVALRCDPISGHVSLFWYQQALGQGPEFLTYFQNEAQLDKSGLPSDRFFAERPEGSVSTLKIQRTQQEDSAVYLCASSARTGATFANTGELFFGEGSRLTVL.